These T cell receptor beta chains were read from a single sample in a study of OX40 agonist ivuxolimab in advanced cancers. Method: immunoSEQ multiplex PCR; TCRdb's copy keeps in-frame clones and lacks some. Altogether roughly 75,000 clones are present, about nine tenths being singletons, with the ten largest covering roughly 6.3%. The source material was CD4+ or CD8+ T cells sorted from blood, sampled in a trial of the OX40 agonist ivuxolimab. The receptor set was obtained from an adult with an advanced solid tumor such as melanoma, head and neck, liver or kidney cancer. Each CDR3 is given with its conserved first and last residue. A D gene is named only where the DNA matches it firmly. Rows give clone size only sometimes, using once, few, many, or a class for an expanded clone.

d_gene	abundance	v_gene	j_gene	CDR3aa	CDR3nt
-	once	TRBV14	TRBJ1-2	CASSPPGGGTIYGYTF	TGTGCCAGCAGCCCCCCCGGGGGGGGCACAATCTATGGCTACACCTTC
-	-	TRBV6-1	TRBJ2-1	CASSKQGSYNEQFF	TGTGCCAGCAGCAAACAGGGCTCCTACAATGAGCAGTTCTTC
-	-	TRBV5-1	TRBJ2-5	CASSLSKVGETQYF	TGCGCCAGCAGCTTAAGCAAGGTGGGAGAGACCCAGTACTTC
-	-	TRBV19	TRBJ2-1	CASSVWNEQFF	TGTGCCAGTAGTGTGTGGAATGAGCAGTTCTTC
TRBD1	-	TRBV29-1	TRBJ1-4	CSVEDRTNEKLFF	TGCAGCGTTGAGGACAGGACTAATGAAAAACTGTTTTTT
-	-	TRBV5-4	TRBJ1-4	CASSLRSTNEKLFF	TGTGCCAGCAGCCTCCGCTCAACTAATGAAAAACTGTTTTTT
TRBD2	-	TRBV2	TRBJ2-3	CASSEGRAGGLSTDTQYF	TGTGCCAGCAGTGAGGGCCGAGCGGGGGGACTTAGCACAGATACGCAGTATTTT
TRBD2	-	TRBV5-4	TRBJ2-2	CASSFSGRNTGELFF	TGTGCCAGCAGCTTTAGCGGGAGGAACACCGGGGAGCTGTTTTTT
-	once	TRBV5-4	TRBJ2-7	CASSQSYEQYF	TGTGCCAGCAGCCAATCCTACGAGCAGTACTTC
-	-	TRBV7-2	TRBJ1-3	CASSLQGANTIYF	TGTGCCAGCAGCTTACAAGGCGCGAACACCATATATTTT
-	-	TRBV6-5	TRBJ1-6	CASSIRGSPLHF	TGTGCCAGCAGTATCAGGGGCTCACCCCTCCACTTT
-	-	TRBV19	TRBJ2-7	CASSIVSGPYEQYF	TGTGCCAGTAGTATAGTTTCGGGGCCTTACGAGCAGTACTTC
-	-	TRBV2	TRBJ2-2	CASRRSSRTLKLFF	TGTGCCAGCAGACGATCTAGCCGCACCTTGAAGCTGTTTTTT
-	-	TRBV7-3	TRBJ2-2	CASSRGVAGELFF	TGTGCCAGCAGCCGAGGGGTGGCCGGGGAGCTGTTTTTT
TRBD2	-	TRBV19	TRBJ2-1	CASSMVPFSGRSYNEQFF	TGTGCCAGTAGTATGGTCCCCTTTAGCGGGAGATCCTACAATGAGCAGTTCTTC
TRBD1	-	TRBV5-4	TRBJ1-6	CASSLRTGDSPLHF	TGTGCCAGCAGCTTGAGGACAGGGGATTCACCCCTCCACTTT
-	-	TRBV12-5	TRBJ2-5	CASGSLGTQYF	TGTGCTAGTGGTTCCCTGGGGACCCAGTACTTC
TRBD1	-	TRBV11-2	TRBJ2-7	CASSPGAGQGYEQYF	TGTGCCAGCAGCCCAGGGGCGGGACAGGGGTACGAGCAGTACTTC
-	-	TRBV5-6	TRBJ2-5	CASTIPTRLETQYF	TGTGCCAGCACCATCCCCACTCGTCTGGAGACCCAGTACTTC
-	-	TRBV6-1	TRBJ2-5	CASRIQETQYF	TGTGCCAGCAGGATCCAAGAGACCCAGTACTTC
TRBD2	-	TRBV28	TRBJ2-1	CASSQRGGSSYNEQFF	TGTGCCAGCAGTCAACGCGGGGGGAGCTCCTACAATGAGCAGTTCTTC
-	-	TRBV19	TRBJ2-1	CASTEAGAGSYNEQFF	TGTGCCAGTACCGAGGCAGGGGCTGGCTCCTACAATGAGCAGTTCTTC
TRBD1	-	TRBV12-5	TRBJ2-5	CASGLGTGGIFETQYF	TGTGCTAGTGGTTTAGGGACAGGGGGTATTTTCGAGACCCAGTACTTC
TRBD1	-	TRBV5-1	TRBJ2-7	CASSLDGTGAYNEQYF	TGCGCCAGCAGCTTGGATGGGACAGGGGCGTATAACGAGCAGTACTTC
TRBD2	-	TRBV18	TRBJ2-2	CASSPTGRANTGELFF	TGTGCCAGCTCACCAACTGGGAGGGCGAACACCGGGGAGCTGTTTTTT
-	-	TRBV5-1	TRBJ1-2	CASSRTGDYGYTF	TGCGCCAGCAGCCGAACCGGTGATTATGGCTACACCTTC
TRBD2	-	TRBV5-4	TRBJ2-5	CASSPILAGGQETQYF	TGTGCCAGCAGTCCGATACTAGCGGGGGGGCAAGAGACCCAGTACTTC
-	-	TRBV9	TRBJ1-5	CASSVSSNQPQHF	TGTGCCAGCAGCGTTTCCAGCAATCAGCCCCAGCATTTT
-	-	TRBV6-5	TRBJ2-7	CASSYSGATYEQYF	TGTGCCAGCAGTTATTCGGGAGCTACTTACGAGCAGTACTTC